This TCR beta chain was recorded in a study of blood T cell repertoires in COVID-19. In the study overall: Both acute and convalescent COVID-19 samples were obtained from the United States, Italy and Spain. Sources were T cells, B-cell-depleted T cells, or PBMCs; the material itself was cDNA or gDNA.

The ends lost 1 base at V and 7 bases at J; junction bases unmatched: 3. The CDR3 covers 14 residues. Per the germline V gene, CDR1 is SEHNR and CDR2 is FQNEAQ (reference sequence). Authors' methods: It was from reference gene primer amplification that nucleated cell counts were estimated. TCRdb's copy holds only in-frame clones and misses some; the assay was immunoSEQ multiplex PCR. The DNA gave D and trimming, while V, J and clone size come from that table. The top ten clones hold about 1.6% of a sample with under 300,000 clones, 84% of them seen once. The receptor's source is a woman aged 40 to 55 who had recovered from COVID-19. The rearrangement links TRBV7-9 to TRBJ2-2; 7 nucleotides match TRBD2. The sequenced sample consisted of peripheral blood. DNA for the CDR3: TGTGCCAGCAGCTTAGGGGCTAGCGGCGGGGAGCTGTTTTTT. This encodes CASSLGASGGELFF.